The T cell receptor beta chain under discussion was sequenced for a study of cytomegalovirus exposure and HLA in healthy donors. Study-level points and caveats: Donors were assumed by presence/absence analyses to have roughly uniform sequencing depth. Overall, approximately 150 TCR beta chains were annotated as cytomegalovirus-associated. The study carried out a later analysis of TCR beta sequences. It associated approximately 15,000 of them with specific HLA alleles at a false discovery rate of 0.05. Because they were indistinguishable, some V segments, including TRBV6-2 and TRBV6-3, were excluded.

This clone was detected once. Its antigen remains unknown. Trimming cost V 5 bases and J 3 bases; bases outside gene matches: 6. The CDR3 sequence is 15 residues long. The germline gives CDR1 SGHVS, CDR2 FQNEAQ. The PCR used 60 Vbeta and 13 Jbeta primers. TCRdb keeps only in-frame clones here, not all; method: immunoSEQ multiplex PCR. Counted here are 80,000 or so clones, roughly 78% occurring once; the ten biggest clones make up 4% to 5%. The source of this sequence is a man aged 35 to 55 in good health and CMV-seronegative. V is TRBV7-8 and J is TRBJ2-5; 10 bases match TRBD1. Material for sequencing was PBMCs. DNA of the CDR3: TGTGCCAGCAGCCGAAGTGGGACAGGGGAAGAGACCCAGTACTTC. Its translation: CASSRSGTGEETQYF.